This T cell receptor beta chain was found in a study of identical twins. Trimming left V 6 bases short and J 2 bases short, with 7 bases between. The CDR3 loop spans 12 amino acids. Notes on the study in general: Monozygotic twins shared more out-of-frame TCR alpha than recombination models predicted.

Only a few counts were recorded for this clonotype. Its antigen is still unknown. A template switching step contributed a universal primer site, while unique molecular identifiers were present in the cDNA. In TCRdb, the 5' RACE reads were re-called with MiXCR into one record per CDR3 protein. This table has 700,000 to 950,000 distinct CDR3 sequences, over 9% appearing once. These data are also associated with another study on yellow fever vaccine responses in identical twins.

The TCR comes from a woman under 30 in good health. The sequenced sample consisted of PBMCs. The rearrangement links TRBV12-3 or TRBV12-4 to TRBJ1-2, with D hard to call. This CDR3 is CASSTKNYGYTF. In nucleotides, the CDR3 is TGTGCCAGCAGCACCAAAAACTATGGCTACACCTTC.